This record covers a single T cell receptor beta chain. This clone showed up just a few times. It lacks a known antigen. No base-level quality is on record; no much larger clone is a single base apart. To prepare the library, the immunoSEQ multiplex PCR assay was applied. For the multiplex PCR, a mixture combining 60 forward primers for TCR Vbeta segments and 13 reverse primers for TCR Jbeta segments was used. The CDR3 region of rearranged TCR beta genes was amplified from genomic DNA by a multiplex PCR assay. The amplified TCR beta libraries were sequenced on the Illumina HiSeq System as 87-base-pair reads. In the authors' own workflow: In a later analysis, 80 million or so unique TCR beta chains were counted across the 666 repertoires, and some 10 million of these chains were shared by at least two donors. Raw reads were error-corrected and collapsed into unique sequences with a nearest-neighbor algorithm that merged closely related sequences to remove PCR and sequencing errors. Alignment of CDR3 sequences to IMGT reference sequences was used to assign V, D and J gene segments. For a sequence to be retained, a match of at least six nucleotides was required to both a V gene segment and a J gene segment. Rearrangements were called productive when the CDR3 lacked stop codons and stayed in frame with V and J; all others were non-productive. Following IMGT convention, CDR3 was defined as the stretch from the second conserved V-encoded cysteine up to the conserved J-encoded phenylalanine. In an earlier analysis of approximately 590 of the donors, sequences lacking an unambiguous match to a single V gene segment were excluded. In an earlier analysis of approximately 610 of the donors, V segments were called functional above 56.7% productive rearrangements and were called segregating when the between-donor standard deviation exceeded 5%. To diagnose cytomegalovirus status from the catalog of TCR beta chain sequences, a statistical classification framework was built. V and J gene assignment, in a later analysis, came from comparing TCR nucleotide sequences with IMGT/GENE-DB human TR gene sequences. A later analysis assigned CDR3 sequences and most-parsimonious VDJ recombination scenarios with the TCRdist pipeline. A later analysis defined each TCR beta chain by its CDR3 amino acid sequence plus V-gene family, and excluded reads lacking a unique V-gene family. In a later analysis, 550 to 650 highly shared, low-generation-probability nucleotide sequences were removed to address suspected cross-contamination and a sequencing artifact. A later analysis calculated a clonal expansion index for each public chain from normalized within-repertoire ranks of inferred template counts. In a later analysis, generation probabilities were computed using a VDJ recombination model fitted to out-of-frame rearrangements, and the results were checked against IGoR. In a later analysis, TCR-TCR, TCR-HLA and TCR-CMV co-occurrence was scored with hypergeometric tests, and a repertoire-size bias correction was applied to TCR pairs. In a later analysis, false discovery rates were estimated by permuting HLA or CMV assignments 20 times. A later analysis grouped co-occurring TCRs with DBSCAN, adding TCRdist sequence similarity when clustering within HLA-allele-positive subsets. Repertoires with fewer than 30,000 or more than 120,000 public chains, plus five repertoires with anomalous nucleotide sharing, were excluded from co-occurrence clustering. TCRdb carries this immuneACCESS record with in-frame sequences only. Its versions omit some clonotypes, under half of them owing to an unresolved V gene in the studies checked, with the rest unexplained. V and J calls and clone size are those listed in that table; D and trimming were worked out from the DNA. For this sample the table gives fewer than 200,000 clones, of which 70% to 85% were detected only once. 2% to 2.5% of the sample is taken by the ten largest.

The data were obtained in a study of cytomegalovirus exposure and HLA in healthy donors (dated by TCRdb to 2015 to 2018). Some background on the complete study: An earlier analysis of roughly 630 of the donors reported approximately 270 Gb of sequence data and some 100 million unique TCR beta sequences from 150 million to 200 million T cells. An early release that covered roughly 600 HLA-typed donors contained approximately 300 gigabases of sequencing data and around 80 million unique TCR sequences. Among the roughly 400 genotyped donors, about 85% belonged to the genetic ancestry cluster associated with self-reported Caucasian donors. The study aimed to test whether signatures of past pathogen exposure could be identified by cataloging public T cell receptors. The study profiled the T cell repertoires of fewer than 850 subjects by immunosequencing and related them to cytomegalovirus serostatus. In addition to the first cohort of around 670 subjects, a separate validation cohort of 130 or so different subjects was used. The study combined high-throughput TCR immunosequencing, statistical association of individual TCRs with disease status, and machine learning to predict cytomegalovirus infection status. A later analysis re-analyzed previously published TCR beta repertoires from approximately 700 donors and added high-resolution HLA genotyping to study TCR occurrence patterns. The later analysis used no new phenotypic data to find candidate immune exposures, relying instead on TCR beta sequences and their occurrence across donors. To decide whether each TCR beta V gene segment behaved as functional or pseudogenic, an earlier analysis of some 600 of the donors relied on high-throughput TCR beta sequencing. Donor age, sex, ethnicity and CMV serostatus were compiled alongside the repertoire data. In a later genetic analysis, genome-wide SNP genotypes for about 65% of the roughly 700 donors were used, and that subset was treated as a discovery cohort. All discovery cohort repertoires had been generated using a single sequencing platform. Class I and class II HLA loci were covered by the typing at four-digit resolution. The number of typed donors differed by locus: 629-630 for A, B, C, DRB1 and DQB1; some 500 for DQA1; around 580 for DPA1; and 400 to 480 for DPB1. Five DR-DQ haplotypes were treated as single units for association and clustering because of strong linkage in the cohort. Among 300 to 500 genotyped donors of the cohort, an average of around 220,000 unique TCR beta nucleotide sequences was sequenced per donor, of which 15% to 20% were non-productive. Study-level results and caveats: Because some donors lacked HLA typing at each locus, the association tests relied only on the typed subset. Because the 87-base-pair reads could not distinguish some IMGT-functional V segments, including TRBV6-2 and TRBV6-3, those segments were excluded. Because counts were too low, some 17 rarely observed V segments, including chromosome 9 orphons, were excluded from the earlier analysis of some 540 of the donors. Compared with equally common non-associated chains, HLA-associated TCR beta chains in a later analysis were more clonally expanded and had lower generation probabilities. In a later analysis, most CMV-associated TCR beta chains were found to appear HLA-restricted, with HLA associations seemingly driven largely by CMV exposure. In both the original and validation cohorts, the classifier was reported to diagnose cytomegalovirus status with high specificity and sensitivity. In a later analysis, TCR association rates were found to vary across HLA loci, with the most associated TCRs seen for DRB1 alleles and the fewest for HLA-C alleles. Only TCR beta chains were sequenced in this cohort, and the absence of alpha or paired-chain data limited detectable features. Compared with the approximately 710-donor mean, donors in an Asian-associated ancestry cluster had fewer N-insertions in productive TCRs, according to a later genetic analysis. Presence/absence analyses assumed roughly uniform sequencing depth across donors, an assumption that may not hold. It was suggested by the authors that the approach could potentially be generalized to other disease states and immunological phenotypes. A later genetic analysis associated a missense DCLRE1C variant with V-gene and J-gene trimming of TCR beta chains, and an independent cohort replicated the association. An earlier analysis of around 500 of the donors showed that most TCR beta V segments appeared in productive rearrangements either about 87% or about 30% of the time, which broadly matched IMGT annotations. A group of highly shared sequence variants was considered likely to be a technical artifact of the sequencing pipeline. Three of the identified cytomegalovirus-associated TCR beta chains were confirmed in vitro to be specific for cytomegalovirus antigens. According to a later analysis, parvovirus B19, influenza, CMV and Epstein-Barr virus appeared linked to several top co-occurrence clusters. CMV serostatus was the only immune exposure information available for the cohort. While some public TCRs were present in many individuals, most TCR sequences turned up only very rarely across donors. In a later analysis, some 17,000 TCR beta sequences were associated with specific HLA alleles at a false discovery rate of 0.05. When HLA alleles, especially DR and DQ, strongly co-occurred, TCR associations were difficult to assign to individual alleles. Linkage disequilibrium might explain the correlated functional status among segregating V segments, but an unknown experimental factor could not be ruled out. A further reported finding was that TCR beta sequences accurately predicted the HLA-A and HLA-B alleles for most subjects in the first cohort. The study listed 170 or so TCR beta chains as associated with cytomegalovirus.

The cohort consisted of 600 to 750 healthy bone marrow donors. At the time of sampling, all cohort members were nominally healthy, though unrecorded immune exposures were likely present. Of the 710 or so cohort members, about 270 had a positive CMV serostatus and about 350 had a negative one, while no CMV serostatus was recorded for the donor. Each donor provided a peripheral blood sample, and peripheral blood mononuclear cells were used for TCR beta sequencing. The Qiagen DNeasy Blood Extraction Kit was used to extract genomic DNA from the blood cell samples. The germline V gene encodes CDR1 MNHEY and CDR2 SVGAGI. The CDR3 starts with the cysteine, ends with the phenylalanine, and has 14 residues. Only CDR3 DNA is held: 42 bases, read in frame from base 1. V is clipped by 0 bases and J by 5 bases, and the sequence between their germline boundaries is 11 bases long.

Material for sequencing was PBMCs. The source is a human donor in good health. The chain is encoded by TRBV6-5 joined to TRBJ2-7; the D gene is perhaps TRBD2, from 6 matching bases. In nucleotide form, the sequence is TGTGCCAGCAGTTACTCGGGGGGAGTCCACGAGCAGTACTTC. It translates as CASSYSGGVHEQYF.